One sample yielded the 32 T cell receptor beta chains listed below, sequenced in a study of CD8+ T cells in alopecia areata. The treatment was: oral pan-JAK inhibitor, 5-10 mg twice daily. Following RNA extraction, reverse transcription yielded cDNA that acted as the sequencing template. Profiled with immunoSEQ multiplex PCR; TCRdb holds only in-frame clones, not every one. The repertoire holds about 120,000 clones, with roughly 50% as singletons. The specimen comprised CD8+ T cells sorted from blood, sampled at week 4, from a patient treated with tofacitinib. These receptors all stem from a human donor with alopecia areata.

V and J are TRBV29-1 and TRBJ1-1; D not resolved. The CDR3 has 12 residues. V lost 5 bases and J 1 base, leaving 8 bases between the germline ends. Germline V CDR1 and CDR2: SQVTM, ANQGSEA. The CDR3 nucleotides are TGCAGCGTTAGGCTCCAGAACACTGAAGCTTTCTTT. It specifies CSVRLQNTEAFF.

The chain employs TRBV30 and TRBJ1-2; D unresolved. V was trimmed by 0 bases and J by 5 bases, leaving 10 bases between them. The CDR3 contains 13 residues. Germline-derived CDR1 and CDR2 are GTSNPN and SVGIG (reference sequence). The CDR3 spells CAWSVASHYGYTF. The CDR3 nucleotides read TGTGCCTGGAGTGTCGCCTCTCATTATGGCTACACCTTC.

This chain joins TRBV13 and TRBJ2-7; D remains ambiguous. Germline CDR1 reads PRHDT; CDR2 reads FYEKMQ (reference sequence). This CDR3 is built from 13 residues. Between the trimmed V and J ends, which lost 0 bases and 3 bases, there was a span of 6 bases. The CDR3 DNA reads as TGTGCCAGCAGCTTAGGTGAAGGCTACGAGCAGTACTTC. Translation: CASSLGEGYEQYF.

Only a few counts were recorded for this clone. The chain employs TRBV27 and TRBJ2-5; D gene ambiguous. Germline V lookup: CDR1 MNHEY, CDR2 SMNVEV (reference sequence). The CDR3 contains 15 residues. V lost 5 bases to trimming and J lost 0 bases, with 13 bases between them. CDR3 in amino acids: CASSPTGYYQETQYF. In DNA form, the CDR3 reads TGTGCCAGCAGTCCCACCGGCTACTACCAAGAGACCCAGTACTTC.

This clone was counted between two and nine times. The chain links TRBV19 to TRBJ2-7; D remains unclear. CDR3 length: 17 residues. The ends were cut back, 1 base at V and 2 bases at J, with 18 bases in the middle. Germline V lookup: CDR1 LNHDA, CDR2 SQIVND (reference sequence). The CDR3 sequence is CASSIGVPGPRPYEQYF. The CDR3 region has the DNA TGTGCCAGTAGTATAGGAGTCCCGGGCCCTCGACCCTACGAGCAGTACTTC.

The chain uses TRBV27 and TRBJ1-2; D gene unclear. V lost 6 bases to trimming and J lost 3 bases, with 11 bases between them. CDR3 length: 13 residues. CDR1 and CDR2 (germline): MNHEY, SMNVEV (reference sequence). CDR3 coding DNA: TGTGCCAGCAGCAAAGTGGGAGACTATGGCTACACCTTC. Protein sequence: CASSKVGDYGYTF.

This clone appeared a single time. The V gene is TRBV30, the J gene TRBJ1-2; no firm D call. CDR1 and CDR2 (germline): GTSNPN, SVGIG (reference sequence). This CDR3 comprises 11 residues. V was trimmed by 3 bases and J by 9 bases, leaving 11 bases between them. The CDR3 DNA reads as TGTGCCTGGAGGAGCCGGAGAAGCTACACCTTC. It specifies CAWRSRRSYTF.

This chain uses TRBV27 with TRBJ2-7; tentative D call: TRBD1 (6 bases). Germline values: CDR1 MNHEY, CDR2 SMNVEV (reference sequence). This CDR3 has 16 residues. Trimming took 2 bases from V and 4 from J, leaving 18 bases between them. The CDR3 sequence is CASSLRAGARLYEQYF. The CDR3 DNA is TGTGCCAGCAGTTTAAGGGCAGGGGCGAGGTTATACGAGCAGTACTTC.

This chain uses TRBV7-2 with TRBJ1-1, with D hard to call. The CDR3 is 14 amino acids. Trimming stripped 5 bases from V and 0 bases from J, with 10 bases between. Germline V gene data show CDR1 as SGHTA and CDR2 as FQGNSA. The CDR3 is CASSLHTVNTEAFF. The CDR3 DNA follows: TGTGCCAGCAGCCTACATACGGTGAACACTGAAGCTTTCTTT.

This sequence joins TRBV25-1 and TRBJ2-5; tentative D call: TRBD2 (5 bases). The V gene lost 5 bases and the J gene lost 0 bases, with 7 bases spanning the gap. The CDR3 loop spans 13 amino acids. The germline CDR1 and CDR2 sequences are MGHDK and SYGVNS. For the CDR3, the DNA is TGTGCCAGCAGTTTGGAGGACCAAGAGACCCAGTACTTC. The encoded protein is CASSLEDQETQYF.

This clone was observed a few times. This chain uses TRBV27 with TRBJ2-2; the D gene is possibly TRBD1 (6 bases). This CDR3 region has 15 residues. With 4 bases removed from V and 1 base from J, the gap between germline ends came to 10 bases. The germline V gene has CDR1 MNHEY and CDR2 SMNVEV (reference sequence). CDR3 loop: CASSWAQGNTGELFF. The CDR3 DNA reads TGTGCCAGCAGTTGGGCACAGGGGAACACCGGGGAGCTGTTTTTT.

This rearrangement joins TRBV20-1 to TRBJ2-5; D is unresolved. V was pared by 5 bases and J by 5 bases, with 9 bases between. The CDR3 totals 11 residues. The germline CDR1 and CDR2 sequences are DFQATT and SNEGSKA (reference sequence). This chain's CDR3 is CSAPRTETQYF. CDR3 nucleotide sequence: TGCAGTGCTCCCCGGACCGAGACCCAGTACTTC.

This clone has a single count. The genes are TRBV27 and TRBJ2-2; a weak D match, TRBD1 (6 bases). Germline V lookup: CDR1 MNHEY, CDR2 SMNVEV (reference sequence). The CDR3 covers 13 residues. V shed 5 bases and J shed 6 bases, with 10 bases lying between them. CDR3 nucleotides: TGTGCCAGCAGTCCGCAGGGGCCCGGGGAGCTGTTTTTT. As protein: CASSPQGPGELFF.

This chain links TRBV19 with TRBJ2-5, with D perhaps matching TRBD1 or TRBD2 (5 bases each). The V end was cut by 5 bases, the J end by 5 bases, with 15 bases between. The CDR3 length is 14 residues. Germline CDR1 and CDR2: LNHDA and SQIVND (reference sequence). Here the CDR3 DNA reads TGTGCCAGTAGTCCCTTTTCGGGGCAGGAGACCCAGTACTTC. It yields the protein CASSPFSGQETQYF.

This clone has just a few counts. The chain uses TRBV29-1 and TRBJ2-1, with 8 bases identical to TRBD2. Germline assignment: CDR1 SQVTM and CDR2 ANQGSEA. The CDR3 runs 13 residues. V lost 4 bases and J lost 9; bases outside the gene matches: 8. CDR3 loop: CSVGNGGASEQFF. Here the CDR3 DNA reads TGCAGCGTTGGAAACGGGGGGGCAAGTGAGCAGTTCTTC.

This clone was picked up a small number of times. J is TRBJ2-3 and V is TRBV15, with TRBD2 matching 12 bases. CDR3 length: 16 amino acids. Germline V gives CDR1 LNHNV, CDR2 YYDKDF (reference sequence). V was clipped by 5 bases and J by 2 bases; unmatched bases: 5. CDR3: CATSYTSGGHTDTQYF. In DNA form, the CDR3 reads TGTGCCACCAGCTACACTAGCGGGGGGCACACAGATACGCAGTATTTT.

The chain combines TRBV29-1 with TRBJ2-3, with 7 bases lining up with TRBD1. The length of the CDR3 is 14 residues. V lost 5 bases to trimming and J lost 5 bases; unmatched junction nucleotides: 10. The V gene's germline CDR1 is SQVTM and CDR2 ANQGSEA. CDR3 nucleotide sequence: TGCAGCGTTCTCCCGACAGGGTCAGAAGATACGCAGTATTTT. Its translation is CSVLPTGSEDTQYF.

This clone has more than one count but fewer than ten. CDR3 nucleotide sequence: TGTGCCTGGAGTGCCGAAAATGAAACACCCAACACCGGGGAGCTGTTTTTT. Amino acids: CAWSAENETPNTGELFF. J is TRBJ2-2 and V is TRBV30, with unresolved D. The V gene's germline CDR1 is GTSNPN and CDR2 SVGIG (reference sequence). The CDR3 has 17 residues. Trimming pared 1 base from V and 2 bases from J, leaving 17 bases between.

As regards this clone: Other DNA sequences within the sample encode an identical CDR3. The chain recombines TRBV30 with TRBJ1-1, with D uncertain. CDR1 and CDR2 from the germline V gene are GTSNPN and SVGIG (reference sequence). V lost 0 bases, J lost 3 bases, and 2 bases lay in between. The CDR3 sequence is 11 residues long. In nucleotides, the CDR3 is TGTGCCTGGAGTGTGGACACTGAAGCTTTCTTT. Amino acid sequence: CAWSVDTEAFF.

The CDR3 DNA follows: TGTGCCAGCAGCCCCGGTCTCTCTCCTACTGAGCAGTACTTC. Amino acid sequence: CASSPGLSPTEQYF. The gene calls are TRBV2 and TRBJ2-7, with D hard to call. Deletions cut 6 bases from V and 7 bases from J, with 19 bases between. CDR1 is SNHLY, CDR2 FYNNEI, per germline. The CDR3 consists of 14 residues.

This clone was recorded once. The gene calls are TRBV13 and TRBJ1-2; 9 nucleotides line up with TRBD1. Trimming cost V 5 bases and J 6 bases; bases outside gene matches: 4. The CDR3 has 13 amino acids. CDR1 and CDR2 (germline): PRHDT, FYEKMQ (reference sequence). The CDR3 coding sequence is TGTGCCAGCAGCAGCACAGGGGGCGATGGCTACACCTTC. It encodes CASSSTGGDGYTF. Looking up the rest from reference TRBV13 and TRBJ1-2 gives the full variable domain: AAGVIQSPRHLIKEKRETATLKCYPIPRHDTVYWYQQGPGQDPQFLISFYEKMQSDKGSIPDRFSAQQFSDYHSELNMSSLELGDSALYFCASSSTGGDGYTFGSGTRLTVV.

V gene TRBV7-2 combines with J gene TRBJ2-3; D uncertain. The CDR3 spans 13 residues. Germline CDR1 is SGHTA and CDR2 is FQGNSA. The V gene lost 1 base and the J gene lost 2 bases, with 4 bases spanning the gap. The CDR3: CASSLVTTDTQYF. The CDR3 DNA reads TGTGCCAGCAGCTTAGTGACCACAGATACGCAGTATTTT. Full variable domain (rest looked up from reference TRBV7-2 and TRBJ2-3): GAGVSQSPSNKVTEKGKDVELRCDPISGHTALYWYRQSLGQGLEFLIYFQGNSAPDKSGLPSDRFSAERTGGSVSTLTIQRTQQEDSAVYLCASSLVTTDTQYFGPGTRLTVL.

V usage is TRBV2 and J usage is TRBJ1-2; TRBD1 aligns across 10 bases. With 6 bases clipped from V and 3 bases from J, the junction kept 7 bases outside the gene matches. The germline V gene encodes CDR1 SNHLY and CDR2 FYNNEI. The CDR3 contains 15 residues. The CDR3 DNA reads as TGTGCCAGCAGAGACGACAGGGGGCGCGACTATGGCTACACCTTC. This codes for CASRDDRGRDYGYTF.

This clone was counted only a few times. The chain carries TRBV4-2 and TRBJ2-3; 7 nucleotides line up with TRBD2. With 4 bases clipped from V and 7 bases from J, the junction kept 2 bases outside the gene matches. Germline values: CDR1 LGHNA, CDR2 YNFKEQ. The CDR3 contains 12 residues. DNA of the CDR3: TGTGCCAGCAGCCCGGGAGGAAATACGCAGTATTTT. Amino acid sequence: CASSPGGNTQYF.

The gene calls are TRBV10-3 and TRBJ2-5, with a tentative D call TRBD2 (6 bases). This CDR3 has 16 amino acids. In germline, CDR1 is ENHRY, CDR2 SYGVKD. The germline V and J ends were trimmed by 2 bases and 5 bases, with 18 bases remaining between them. The chain's CDR3 is CAISEPEGSSGETQYF. The CDR3 DNA is TGTGCCATCAGTGAGCCTGAAGGGAGTAGCGGTGAGACCCAGTACTTC.

The rearrangement joins TRBV29-1 to TRBJ2-6; possibly TRBD2 for D (6 bases). CDR3 length: 15 amino acids. Germline V gene lookup returns CDR1 SQVTM and CDR2 ANQGSEA. The V gene lost 7 bases and the J gene lost 0 bases, with 13 bases spanning the gap. CDR3 bases: TGCAGCGCTGACTCGGGAGCCTCTGGGGCCAACGTCCTGACTTTC. Residues: CSADSGASGANVLTF.

The chain links TRBV2 to TRBJ1-2, with TRBD1 identical over 10 bases. Germline assignment: CDR1 SNHLY and CDR2 FYNNEI. Trimming at V came to 11 bases and at J to 4 bases, leaving 10 bases not matched to a gene. CDR3 length: 14 residues. CDR3 bases: TGTGCCCCCTCCGGGACAGGGGCCTCCTATGGCTACACCTTC. This gives the protein CAPSGTGASYGYTF.

This rearrangement joins TRBV14 to TRBJ1-1; 10 nucleotides agree with TRBD1. The length of the CDR3 is 14 residues. The V segment lost 3 bases and the J segment 6 bases; nucleotides outside the gene matches: 4. Germline-derived CDR1 and CDR2 are SGHDN and FVKESK. As DNA, the CDR3 is TGTGCCAGCAGCCATAGGACAGGGGGTTCTGAAGCTTTCTTT. Protein product: CASSHRTGGSEAFF.

This clone was found a few times. The V and J genes are TRBV29-1 and TRBJ1-1; D remains ambiguous. This CDR3 spans 13 amino acids. V lost 3 bases, J lost 5 bases, and 13 bases lay in between. CDR1 SQVTM and CDR2 ANQGSEA come from the germline V gene. The chain's CDR3 is CSVEPTGWTEAFF. In DNA, the CDR3 is TGCAGCGTTGAGCCCACCGGCTGGACTGAAGCTTTCTTT.

The CDR3: CASSFSPGTGSYEQYF. CDR3 DNA sequence: TGTGCCAGCAGCTTCTCTCCGGGGACAGGGTCCTACGAGCAGTACTTC. The chain joins TRBV7-8 to TRBJ2-7, with TRBD1 identical over 9 bases. V was clipped by 3 bases and J by 1 base; unmatched bases: 7. From germline, CDR1 is SGHVS and CDR2 FQNEAQ. The CDR3 has 16 residues.

This clone has more than one count but fewer than ten. This chain links TRBV27 with TRBJ2-7; D may match TRBD1 or TRBD2 (6 bases each). Trimming cost V 2 bases and J 2 bases, with 13 bases left between them. Germline assignment: CDR1 MNHEY and CDR2 SMNVEV (reference sequence). This CDR3 has 15 amino acids. This chain's CDR3 is CASSLRGTLAYEQYF. The CDR3 coding sequence is TGTGCCAGCAGTTTACGCGGGACACTGGCCTACGAGCAGTACTTC.

V gene TRBV29-1 combines with J gene TRBJ2-5; no firm D call. The CDR3 has 15 amino acids. CDR1 and CDR2 from the germline V gene are SQVTM and ANQGSEA. Trimming took 4 bases from V and 1 from J, leaving 16 bases between them. CDR3 sequence reads: CSVAPVATIQETQYF. The CDR3 coding sequence is TGCAGCGTTGCCCCCGTGGCGACAATCCAAGAGACCCAGTACTTC.